This T cell receptor beta chain was identified during a study of T cells in Graves' hyperthyroidism and ophthalmopathy. Study in general: Sampling of peripheral blood happened at initial diagnosis, prior to any treatment.

Germline CDR1 is MDHEN and CDR2 is SYDVKM. V was shortened by 7 bases and J by 2 bases, with 17 bases between the two germline ends. This CDR3 spans 15 amino acids. Amplification targeted TCR beta CDR3 regions from RNA transcripts. TCR CDR3 underwent first-round RT-PCR with the HTBI primer set. TCRdb fed the multiplex PCR reads into MiXCR, producing one record per CDR3 protein. The sample holds 300,000 to 500,000 distinct CDR3 sequences, about 15% seen once. This clonotype was seen many times. Disease duration under 2 months; hyperthyroidism patients were aged 18 to 65. V and J are TRBV28 and TRBJ2-5, with D maybe TRBD2 (6 bases). The clonotype originates from a woman aged 25 to 39 with Graves' hyperthyroidism. Sequencing was carried out using blood. The DNA for the CDR3 is TGTGCCAGCAACGTAATGGGACTCGCGCAAGAGACCCAGTACTTC. Its protein is CASNVMGLAQETQYF.